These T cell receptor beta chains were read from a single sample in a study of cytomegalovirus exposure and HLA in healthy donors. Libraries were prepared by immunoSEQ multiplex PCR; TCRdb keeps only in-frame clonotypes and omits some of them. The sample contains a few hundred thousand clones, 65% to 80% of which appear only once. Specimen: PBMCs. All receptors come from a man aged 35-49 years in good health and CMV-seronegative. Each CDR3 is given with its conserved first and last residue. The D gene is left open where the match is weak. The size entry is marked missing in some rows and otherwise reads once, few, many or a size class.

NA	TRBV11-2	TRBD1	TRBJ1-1	TGTGCCAGCAGTGGAACCGGGACAGCGAACACTGAAGCTTTCTTT	CASSGTGTANTEAFF
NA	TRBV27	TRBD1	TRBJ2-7	TGTGCCAGCAGCCTATTTTCCGGGACAGGGATAGGCGAGCAGTACTTC	CASSLFSGTGIGEQYF
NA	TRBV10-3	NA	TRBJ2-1	TGTGCCATCAGTGATCGGGACACCTACAATGAGCAGTTCTTC	CAISDRDTYNEQFF
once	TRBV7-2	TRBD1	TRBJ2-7	TGTGCCAGCAGCTTAGTGCAGGGGGCGGGAGAGCAGTACTTC	CASSLVQGAGEQYF
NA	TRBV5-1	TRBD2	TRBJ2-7	TGCGCCAGCAGCCCGCCGACTAGCGGGAGGGTCTACGAGCAGTACTTC	CASSPPTSGRVYEQYF
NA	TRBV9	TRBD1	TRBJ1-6	TGTGCCAGCAGCCAAACCCAGGGGGCTTCACCCCTCCACTTT	CASSQTQGASPLHF
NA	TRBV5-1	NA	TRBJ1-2	TGCGCCAGCGGTATGGCAGACTGGCGGTATGGCTACACCTTC	CASGMADWRYGYTF
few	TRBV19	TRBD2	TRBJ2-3	TGTGCCAGTACCGTGCGGGGTCTAGCGGGGGTCCCGTCCCCTACAGATACGCAGTATTTT	CASTVRGLAGVPSPTDTQYF
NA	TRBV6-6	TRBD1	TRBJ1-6	TGTGCCAGCAGAGCAGGGGGCGGATCACCCCTCCACTTT	CASRAGGGSPLHF
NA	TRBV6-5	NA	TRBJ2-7	TGTGCCAGCAGTTATCAGGAATACTACGAGCAGTACTTC	CASSYQEYYEQYF
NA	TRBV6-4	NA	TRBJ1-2	TGTGCCAGCAGTGCCTCGAGGGCAGGGGTTGGCTACACCTTC	CASSASRAGVGYTF
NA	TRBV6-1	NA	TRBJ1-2	TGTGCCAGCAGTGGCACCCTCTTTCCAGCGGCTAACTATGGCTACACCTTC	CASSGTLFPAANYGYTF
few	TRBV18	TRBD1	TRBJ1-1	TGTGCCAGCTCACGGGGACAGGGGAACACTGAAGCTTTCTTT	CASSRGQGNTEAFF
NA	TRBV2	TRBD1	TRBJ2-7	TGTGCCAGCAAAAAAGCGTCGGGACAGGGGGCCTACGAGCAGTACTTC	CASKKASGQGAYEQYF
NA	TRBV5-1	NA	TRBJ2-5	TGCGCCAGCAGCTTGGGGCCCCAGGCTCAGTACTTC	CASSLGPQAQYF
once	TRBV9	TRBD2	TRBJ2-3	TGTGCCAGCAGCCCAACGGCTGGCGGGAGCCCCACAGATACGCAGTATTTT	CASSPTAGGSPTDTQYF
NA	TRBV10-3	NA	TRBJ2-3	TGTGCCATCAGTGAGTCTTGGGCCCAAGATACGCAGTATTTT	CAISESWAQDTQYF
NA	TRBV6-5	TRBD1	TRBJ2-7	TGTGCCAGCAGTTCAAGGACAGGGGGACCCTACGAGCAGTACTTC	CASSSRTGGPYEQYF
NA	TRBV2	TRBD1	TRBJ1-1	TGTGCCAGCAGTAAACAGGGGTACACTGAAGCTTTCTTT	CASSKQGYTEAFF
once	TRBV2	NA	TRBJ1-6	TGTGCCAGCAGTGAATTTGGAGGGTTCGATAATTCACCCCTCCACTTT	CASSEFGGFDNSPLHF
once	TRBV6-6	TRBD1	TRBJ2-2	TGTGCCAGCAGTTACTCGGACAGGGGGCCCACCGGGGAGCTGTTTTTT	CASSYSDRGPTGELFF
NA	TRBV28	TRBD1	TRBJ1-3	TGTGCCAGCAGTTTGTTTGCCGGACAGGGGAGAAACACCATATATTTT	CASSLFAGQGRNTIYF
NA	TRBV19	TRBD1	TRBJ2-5	TGTGCCACCGGATATCGGACAGGGAGTAAAGAGACCCAGTACTTC	CATGYRTGSKETQYF
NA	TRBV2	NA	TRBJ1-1	TGTGCCAGCAGTCCACAGGGAAAGACTGAAGCTTTCTTT	CASSPQGKTEAFF
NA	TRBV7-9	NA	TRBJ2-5	TGTGCCAGCAGCTTACGGGGATCAGCGGTCCAAGAGACCCAGTACTTC	CASSLRGSAVQETQYF
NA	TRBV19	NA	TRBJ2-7	TGTGCCAGTAGTATGACGGGAAACGTGCACGAGCAGTACTTC	CASSMTGNVHEQYF
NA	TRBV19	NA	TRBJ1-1	TGTGCCAGTGTACACAGGGACACTGAAGCTTTCTTT	CASVHRDTEAFF
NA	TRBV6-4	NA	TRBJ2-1	TGTGCCAGCAGTCCCCTACAGGGCAACAATGAGCAGTTCTTC	CASSPLQGNNEQFF
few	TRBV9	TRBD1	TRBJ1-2	TGTGCCAGCAGCCGGACAGGGGGGGACTATGGCTACACCTTC	CASSRTGGDYGYTF
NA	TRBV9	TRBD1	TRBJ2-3	TGTGCCAGCAGCCACGGACAGGGGGACGGTTCAGATACGCAGTATTTT	CASSHGQGDGSDTQYF
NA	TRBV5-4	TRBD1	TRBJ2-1	TGTGCCAGCAGCTTACCGACAGGGGCCCACAATGAGCAGTTCTTC	CASSLPTGAHNEQFF
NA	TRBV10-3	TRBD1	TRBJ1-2	TGTGCCATCAGACCGGGACAGGGAGACTTGGGGGGCTACACCTTC	CAIRPGQGDLGGYTF
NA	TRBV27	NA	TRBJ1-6	TGTGCCAGCAGTTTCGAGGCGAATTCACCCCTCCACTTT	CASSFEANSPLHF
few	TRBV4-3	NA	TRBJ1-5	TGCGCCAGCAGCCAAACGTCTGCGCAGCCCCAGCATTTT	CASSQTSAQPQHF
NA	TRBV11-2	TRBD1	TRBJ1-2	TGTGCCAGCAGCTTAAGCACAGGGGAGGGCTACACCTTC	CASSLSTGEGYTF